The 4 T cell receptor beta chains below were found in one sample sequenced in a study of shared clonotypes between healthy human individuals. Repertoires were generated with immunoSEQ multiplex PCR, while TCRdb's copy carries only in-frame clones and drops some. The sample shows about 1,900,000 clones, over 85% of them seen only once. The naive CD8 population came from CD45RO-negative cells selected for CCR7, without terminally differentiated effector memory CD45RA+ cells. The sample consisted of naive CD8+ T cells sorted from blood. These receptors originate from a man in his late teens or twenties in good health.

This rearrangement joins TRBV2 to TRBJ2-5, with D hard to call. Between the trimmed V and J ends, which lost 3 bases and 2 bases, there was a span of 13 bases. CDR1 and CDR2 from the germline V gene are SNHLY and FYNNEI. The CDR3 runs 15 residues. CDR3 protein: CASSDLALEQETQYF. CDR3 DNA: TGTGCCAGCAGTGATTTAGCCCTGGAGCAAGAGACCCAGTACTTC.

This clone was counted a single time. The CDR3 loop reads CATADSPGNTIYF. The CDR3 nucleotides are TGTGCCACCGCGGACAGCCCTGGAAACACCATATATTTT. The V and J genes are TRBV15 and TRBJ1-3, with a tentative D call TRBD1 (6 bases). The CDR3 totals 13 residues. The ends were cut back, 8 bases at V and 2 bases at J, with 10 bases in the middle. CDR1 is LNHNV and CDR2 is YYDKDF in the germline V gene (reference sequence).

This clone was recorded only once. This sample includes further DNA sequences coding for the same CDR3. The V and J genes are TRBV7-9 and TRBJ1-1; 8 nucleotides line up with TRBD1. The CDR3 loop spans 15 amino acids. Trimming cost V 5 bases and J 1 base; bases outside gene matches: 6. Germline V lookup: CDR1 SEHNR, CDR2 FQNEAQ (reference sequence). The CDR3 protein is CASSPGQGRNTEAFF. In DNA, the CDR3 is TGTGCCAGCAGCCCCGGACAGGGAAGGAACACTGAAGCTTTCTTT.

The V call is TRBV28, the J call TRBJ1-2; D gene unclear. The CDR3 length is 16 residues. The V end was cut by 6 bases, the J end by 2 bases, with 19 bases between. Germline loops: CDR1 MDHEN, CDR2 SYDVKM. The CDR3 sequence: CASSPILLTTNYGYTF. The CDR3 nucleotides read TGTGCCAGCAGCCCTATTCTCCTGACAACAAACTATGGCTACACCTTC.